Shown below are 32 T cell receptor beta chains from a single sample sequenced in a study of blood T cell repertoires in COVID-19. Some clones are missing from TCRdb's copy, which holds only in-frame ones; the method was immunoSEQ multiplex PCR. The repertoire holds approximately 46,000 clones, with approximately 85% as singletons. Specimen: peripheral blood. These TCRs come from a woman aged 70 to 79 in a cohort sampled during active COVID-19.

The table lists this clone with a count of one. The chain employs TRBV11-2 and TRBJ1-4; the D is unclear. Trimming took 0 bases from V and 16 from J, leaving 15 bases between them. The germline V gene has CDR1 SGHAT and CDR2 FQNNGV. CDR3 size: 13 residues. Written as DNA, the CDR3 is TGTGCCAGCAGCTTAGATCACGCAGGCCAAGGGTTTTTT. Translation: CASSLDHAGQGFF.

This clone was seen a single time. The chain joins TRBV9 to TRBJ1-5; D is undetermined. The V end was cut by 0 bases, the J end by 7 bases, with 14 bases between. Germline-derived CDR1 and CDR2 are SGDLS and YYNGEE. There are 15 residues in the CDR3. The CDR3 coding sequence is TGTGCCAGCAGCGTAGGTAGCGCCCCGGGGCAGCCCCAGCATTTT. Translating it yields CASSVGSAPGQPQHF.

The chain joins TRBV6-5 to TRBJ2-1; D may be TRBD1 (5 bases). V lost 0 bases and J 10 bases, leaving 13 bases between the germline ends. The CDR3 has 14 amino acids. Germline V gives CDR1 MNHEY, CDR2 SVGAGI. The CDR3 nucleotides are TGTGCCAGCAGTTACTCGTATAGACAGAAAGAGCAGTTCTTC. This gives the protein CASSYSYRQKEQFF.

This chain joins TRBV28 and TRBJ2-1, with D possibly TRBD1 on 6 matching bases. This CDR3 is 14 amino acids long. Trimming shortened V by 6 bases and J by 3 bases, and 12 bases separated the two germline ends. CDR1 MDHEN and CDR2 SYDVKM come from the germline V gene. CDR3 sequence reads: CASSSEQGYNEQFF. DNA of the CDR3: TGTGCCAGCAGCAGCGAACAGGGCTACAATGAGCAGTTCTTC.

CDR3 protein: CASSEALTVLYGYTF. The CDR3 coding sequence is TGTGCCAGCAGTGAAGCGCTGACAGTTCTCTATGGCTACACCTTC. The genes are TRBV2 and TRBJ1-2; weak D call: TRBD1 (5 bases). The CDR3 extends over 15 amino acids. Germline V CDR1 and CDR2: SNHLY, FYNNEI. Trimming shortened V by 0 bases and J by 4 bases, and 12 bases separated the two germline ends.

This chain joins TRBV19 and TRBJ2-7; TRBD2 agrees at 8 bases. This CDR3 contains 16 residues. The V gene's germline CDR1 is LNHDA and CDR2 SQIVND (reference sequence). V lost 5 bases, J lost 7 bases, and 16 bases stayed unmatched. The CDR3 nucleotides are TGTGCCAGTAGTGTTGGAGGAACGGGAGGGTTTGGAGAGCAGTACTTC. It translates to CASSVGGTGGFGEQYF. Full variable domain (outside the CDR3, taken from reference TRBV19 and TRBJ2-7): DGGITQSPKYLFRKEGQNVTLSCEQNLNHDAMYWYRQDPGQGLRLIYYSQIVNDFQKGDIAEGYSVSREKKESFPLTVTSAQKNPTAFYLCASSVGGTGGFGEQYFGPGTRLTVT.

V usage is TRBV5-1 and J usage is TRBJ2-2; 7 bases fit TRBD1. The V and J ends lost 2 bases and 6 bases, in that order; junction bases with no gene match: 7. This CDR3 is 15 amino acids long. Germline V gives CDR1 SGHRS, CDR2 YFSETQ. The CDR3 is CASSFGTAGAGELFF. CDR3 sequence (DNA): TGCGCCAGCAGCTTCGGGACAGCCGGGGCCGGGGAGCTGTTTTTT.

The chain uses TRBV18 and TRBJ1-4; 8 nucleotides match TRBD1. V shed 2 bases, J shed 5 bases, and the junction held 7 bases outside the gene matches. CDR3 length: 16 residues. The V gene's germline CDR1 is KGHSH and CDR2 LQKENI. In DNA form, the CDR3 reads TGTGCCAGCTCACCAGTGGCGACAGGGGAAAATGAAAAACTGTTTTTT. Translated: CASSPVATGENEKLFF.

The gene calls are TRBV7-8 and TRBJ1-1; TRBD1 agrees at 8 bases. V dropped 2 bases and J dropped 4; count of bases not matched to a gene: 12. Looked up from germline, CDR1 is SGHVS and CDR2 is FQNEAQ. The CDR3 is 17 amino acids. This CDR3 is CASSLRNRGTSPTEAFF. For the CDR3, the DNA is TGTGCCAGCAGCTTAAGGAACAGGGGGACTTCGCCCACTGAAGCTTTCTTT.

The rearrangement uses TRBV3-1 (or the pseudogene TRBV3-2) and TRBJ2-3; 9 nucleotides agree with TRBD2. The CDR3 runs to 12 residues. J was trimmed by 5 bases and V by 8 bases; bases with no gene match: 2. Germline loops: CDR1 LGHDT, CDR2 YNNKEL (reference sequence). The CDR3: CASRGGEDTQYF. CDR3 coding DNA: TGTGCCAGCCGCGGGGGGGAAGATACGCAGTATTTT.

V is TRBV10-1 and J is TRBJ2-3, with no clear D. Germline lookup yields CDR1 WNHNN and CDR2 SYGVQD (reference sequence). V shed 6 bases and J shed 0 bases, with 4 bases lying between them. The CDR3 is 12 residues long. The CDR3 spells CASSYSTDTQYF. CDR3 coding DNA: TGCGCCAGCAGCTACAGCACAGATACGCAGTATTTT.

The chain uses TRBV3-1 (or the pseudogene TRBV3-2) and TRBJ2-3, with 15 bases fitting TRBD2. Germline V gene data show CDR1 as LGHDT and CDR2 as YNNKEL (reference sequence). V shed 3 bases and J 3 bases; nucleotides not matched to a gene: 7. This CDR3 is 18 amino acids long. The chain's CDR3 is CASSHGTSGRLRTDTQYF. The CDR3 DNA sequence: TGTGCCAGCAGCCATGGGACTAGCGGGAGGCTGAGGACAGATACGCAGTATTTT.

The V call is TRBV7-9, the J call TRBJ1-4; D may be TRBD1 (5 bases). The germline V gene encodes CDR1 SEHNR and CDR2 FQNEAQ (reference sequence). Trimming left V 5 bases short and J 11 bases short, with 21 bases between. The length of the CDR3 is 15 residues. The CDR3 here is CASSPDHPWGGKLFF. DNA for the CDR3: TGTGCCAGCAGCCCGGACCACCCCTGGGGGGGGAAACTGTTTTTT.

This sequence joins TRBV7-9 and TRBJ2-7; TRBD1 matches at 11 bases. The trim removed 5 bases at V and 6 bases at J, leaving 3 bases unmatched. In germline, CDR1 is SEHNR, CDR2 FQNEAQ (reference sequence). The CDR3 is 13 residues long. As DNA, the CDR3 is TGTGCCAGCAGCGTCGGGACAGGGGGCGAGCAGTACTTC. Translating it yields CASSVGTGGEQYF.

The rearrangement joins TRBV7-2 to TRBJ2-7; 8 bases are a match to TRBD1. Germline CDR1 is SGHTA and CDR2 is FQGNSA. This CDR3 contains 15 residues. Trimming removed 5 bases from V and 6 bases from J; junction bases left unmatched: 12. The CDR3 loop is CASSPQGGRGGEQYF. Written as DNA, the CDR3 is TGTGCCAGCAGCCCACAGGGGGGTAGGGGTGGCGAGCAGTACTTC.

This clone was recorded a few times. V is TRBV5-5 and J is TRBJ1-2, with D possibly matching TRBD1 (6 bases). The CDR3 loop spans 13 amino acids. V was shortened by 3 bases and J by 9 bases, with 15 bases between the two germline ends. Germline CDR1 and CDR2: SGHKS and YYEKEE (reference sequence). The CDR3 DNA sequence: TGTGCCAGCAGCTCCAGGGGAGGGATGAGCTACACCTTC. It encodes CASSSRGGMSYTF.

This clone has only one observation. J is TRBJ1-5 and V is TRBV19; D might be TRBD1 (6 bases). Germline CDR1 LNHDA, CDR2 SQIVND (reference sequence). Trimming pared 5 bases from V and 7 bases from J, leaving 21 bases between. This CDR3 has 16 residues. This chain's CDR3 is CASSVSWGRGRQPQHF. Written as DNA, the CDR3 is TGTGCCAGTAGTGTCTCTTGGGGGCGTGGGAGACAGCCCCAGCATTTT.

The chain employs TRBV3-1 (or the pseudogene TRBV3-2) and TRBJ2-7; 7 nucleotides agree with TRBD1. Germline V CDR1 and CDR2: LGHDT, YNNKEL (reference sequence). The J segment lost 0 bases and the V segment lost 4 bases, leaving 6 bases of the junction unmatched. This CDR3 has 15 residues. The CDR3 reads CASSPGWDSSYEQYF. The CDR3 DNA sequence: TGTGCCAGCAGCCCGGGATGGGACAGCTCCTACGAGCAGTACTTC.

The chain employs TRBV21-1 and TRBJ2-7; TRBD2, the D gene given by the table, was not confirmed from the DNA. TRBV21-1 represents a pseudogene. This CDR3 contains 13 residues. The CDR3, as DNA: TGTGCCAGCAGCAAAAAAGCGACCTACGAGCAGTACTTC. As protein: CASSKKATYEQYF.

The chain employs TRBV7-9 and TRBJ2-5; TRBD2 is a possible D gene (6 bases). V was pared by 0 bases and J by 5 bases, with 10 bases between. This CDR3 is built from 14 residues. CDR1 is SEHNR, CDR2 FQNEAQ, per germline (reference sequence). This CDR3 reads CASSLAGAGETQYF. The CDR3 coding sequence is TGTGCCAGCAGCTTAGCAGGGGCGGGGGAGACCCAGTACTTC.

This clone was picked up one time. The chain links TRBV11-1 to TRBJ2-7; the D is unclear. The CDR3 extends over 13 amino acids. Germline CDR1 is SGHAT and CDR2 is FQDESV (reference sequence). Trimming stripped 5 bases from V and 0 bases from J, with 8 bases between. The CDR3 loop is CASSRLDSYEQYF. In nucleotides, the CDR3 is TGTGCCAGCAGCCGACTTGACTCCTACGAGCAGTACTTC.

This clone was observed a single time. This chain joins TRBV6-5 and TRBJ2-2; D remains ambiguous. The CDR3 sequence is 12 residues long. Germline CDR1 MNHEY, CDR2 SVGAGI. Between the trimmed V and J ends, which lost 6 bases and 7 bases, there was a span of 9 bases. DNA of the CDR3: TGTGCCAGCAGAGCGAGGAGCGGGGAGCTGTTTTTT. Its translation is CASRARSGELFF.

The V and J genes are TRBV3-1 (or the pseudogene TRBV3-2) and TRBJ1-5; weak D call: TRBD1 (6 bases). Per germline, CDR1 LGHDT and CDR2 YNNKEL (reference sequence). The V end lost 3 bases, the J end lost 4 bases, and 13 bases lay between the germline ends. This CDR3 comprises 15 residues. The CDR3 is CASSQGGLLNQPQHF. CDR3 bases: TGTGCCAGCAGCCAGGGGGGGCTGCTAAATCAGCCCCAGCATTTT.

The CDR3: CASSPGTSGSETQYF. Here the CDR3 DNA reads TGTGCCAGCAGCCCCGGGACTAGCGGGAGCGAGACCCAGTACTTC. The rearrangement links TRBV9 to TRBJ2-5; TRBD2 matches 14 bases. CDR3 length equals 15 residues. The germline V gene has CDR1 SGDLS and CDR2 YYNGEE. V lost 4 bases and J lost 5; bases outside the gene matches: 4.

The DNA of the CDR3 is TGCGCCAGCAGCCCCGGACAGCCTCCTCCTAATGAAAAACTGTTTTTT. It yields the protein CASSPGQPPPNEKLFF. The chain links TRBV5-1 to TRBJ1-4, with D possibly matching TRBD1 (6 bases). This CDR3 contains 16 residues. V gave up 4 bases and J gave up 3 bases, with 16 bases separating them. Germline-derived CDR1 and CDR2 are SGHRS and YFSETQ.

The chain employs TRBV19 and TRBJ2-4; a possible D gene is TRBD2 (5 bases). The CDR3 is 11 amino acids. Germline V CDR1 and CDR2: LNHDA, SQIVND (reference sequence). Trimming cost V 7 bases and J 9 bases, with 10 bases left between them. DNA for the CDR3: TGTGCCAGTACCGCCGCGGGCATTCAGTACTTC. It codes for CASTAAGIQYF.

This chain connects TRBV7-9 to TRBJ2-1, with 11 bases matching TRBD2. The CDR3 length is 16 residues. Per germline, CDR1 SEHNR and CDR2 FQNEAQ (reference sequence). The V and J ends lost 3 bases and 4 bases, in that order; junction bases with no gene match: 5. Written as DNA, the CDR3 is TGTGCCAGCAGCTTTCCCGGGACTAGCGGATACAATGAGCAGTTCTTC. This encodes CASSFPGTSGYNEQFF.

This clone was counted only a few times. The J gene is TRBJ2-2, the V gene TRBV6-5; D perhaps matches TRBD2 (5 bases). Germline lookup yields CDR1 MNHEY and CDR2 SVGAGI. V gave up 2 bases and J gave up 4 bases, with 11 bases separating them. This CDR3 is 15 amino acids long. The CDR3 loop is CASSYGSGGTGELFF. Written as DNA, the CDR3 is TGTGCCAGCAGTTACGGATCCGGAGGCACCGGGGAGCTGTTTTTT.

The rearrangement links TRBV6-6 to TRBJ1-5, with D possibly TRBD1 on 6 matching bases. From germline, CDR1 is MNHNY and CDR2 SVGAGI (reference sequence). The CDR3 is 13 residues long. Trimming cost V 6 bases and J 7 bases, with 13 bases left between them. CDR3 amino acids: CASSPGVLQPQHF. The CDR3 DNA reads as TGTGCCAGCAGCCCAGGGGTATTGCAGCCCCAGCATTTT.

This clone was detected only once. This sequence joins TRBV6-5 and TRBJ1-5, with a weak D call TRBD1 (6 bases). CDR1 is MNHEY, CDR2 SVGAGI, per germline. Deletions cut 0 bases from V and 7 bases from J, with 13 bases between. The CDR3 length is 15 residues. The CDR3 reads CASSYSGAGDQPQHF. Here the CDR3 DNA reads TGTGCCAGCAGTTACTCGGGGGCTGGGGACCAGCCCCAGCATTTT.

The V call is TRBV7-2, the J call TRBJ2-2; weak D call: TRBD2 (6 bases). This CDR3 region has 16 residues. Trimming took off 7 bases at V and 0 bases at J, with 15 bases between the two ends. Germline V CDR1 and CDR2: SGHTA, FQGNSA. The CDR3 spells CASTVRGGTNTGELFF. In nucleotides, the CDR3 is TGTGCCAGCACCGTGCGTGGCGGGACGAACACCGGGGAGCTGTTTTTT.

The CDR3: CSVEERRDTQYF. CDR3 in DNA: TGCAGCGTTGAAGAGAGGCGGGATACGCAGTATTTT. The chain employs TRBV29-1 and TRBJ2-3; the D is unclear. V lost 0 bases and J 6 bases, leaving 7 bases between the germline ends. This CDR3 spans 12 amino acids. Germline V gene lookup returns CDR1 SQVTM and CDR2 ANQGSEA.